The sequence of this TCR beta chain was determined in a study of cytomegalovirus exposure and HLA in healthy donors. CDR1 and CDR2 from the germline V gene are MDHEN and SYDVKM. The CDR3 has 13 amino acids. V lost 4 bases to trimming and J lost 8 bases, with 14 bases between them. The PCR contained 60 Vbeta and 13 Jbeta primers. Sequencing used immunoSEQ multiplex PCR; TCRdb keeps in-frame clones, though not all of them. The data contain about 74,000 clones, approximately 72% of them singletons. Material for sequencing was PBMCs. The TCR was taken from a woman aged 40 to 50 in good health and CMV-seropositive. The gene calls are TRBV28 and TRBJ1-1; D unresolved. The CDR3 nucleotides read TGTGCCAGCAGTTGGACCGCGGGAATCGAAGCTTTCTTT. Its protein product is CASSWTAGIEAFF.